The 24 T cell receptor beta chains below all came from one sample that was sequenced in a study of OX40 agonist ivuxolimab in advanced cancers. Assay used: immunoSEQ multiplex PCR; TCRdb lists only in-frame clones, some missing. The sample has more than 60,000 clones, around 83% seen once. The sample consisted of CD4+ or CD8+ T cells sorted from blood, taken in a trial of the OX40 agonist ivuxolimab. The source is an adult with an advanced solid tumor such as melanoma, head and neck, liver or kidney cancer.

The CDR3 loop is CASSSVGDRSSYEQYF. Here the CDR3 DNA reads TGTGCCAGCAGTTCGGTAGGGGACAGGAGCTCCTACGAGCAGTACTTC. The chain employs TRBV27 and TRBJ2-7; TRBD1 matches 8 bases. Germline CDR1 is MNHEY and CDR2 is SMNVEV (reference sequence). The CDR3 extends over 16 amino acids. After removal of 4 bases from V and 0 bases from J, the junction contained 8 bases not matched to a gene.

CDR3 region: CAISVQSSYNSPLHF. CDR3 in DNA: TGTGCCATCAGTGTACAGAGCTCCTATAATTCACCCCTCCACTTT. The J gene is TRBJ1-6, the V gene TRBV10-3; D call uncertain. Trimming removed 4 bases from V and 0 bases from J, with 7 bases in between. The CDR3 spans 15 residues. Germline V gene sequence: CDR1 ENHRY, CDR2 SYGVKD.

The CDR3 loop reads CASSLDRYTEAFF. The CDR3, as DNA: TGTGCCAGCAGCCTCGACCGATACACTGAAGCTTTCTTT. This chain uses TRBV9 with TRBJ1-1; no clear D. V shed 4 bases and J shed 3 bases, with 10 bases lying between them. Germline CDR1 is SGDLS and CDR2 is YYNGEE. CDR3 size: 13 residues.

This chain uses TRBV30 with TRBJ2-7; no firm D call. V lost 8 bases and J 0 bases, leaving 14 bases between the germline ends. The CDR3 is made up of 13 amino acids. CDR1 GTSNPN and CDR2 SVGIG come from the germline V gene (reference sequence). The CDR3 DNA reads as TGTGCCCCCAGCGTCCACCCCTCCTACGAGCAGTACTTC. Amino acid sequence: CAPSVHPSYEQYF.

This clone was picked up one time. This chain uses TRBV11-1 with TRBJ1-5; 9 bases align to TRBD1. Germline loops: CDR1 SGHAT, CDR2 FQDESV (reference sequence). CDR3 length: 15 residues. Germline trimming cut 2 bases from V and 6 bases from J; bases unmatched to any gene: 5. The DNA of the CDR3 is TGTGCCAGCAGCTTAACAGGGGGCCAGGGTCAGCCCCAGCATTTT. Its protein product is CASSLTGGQGQPQHF.

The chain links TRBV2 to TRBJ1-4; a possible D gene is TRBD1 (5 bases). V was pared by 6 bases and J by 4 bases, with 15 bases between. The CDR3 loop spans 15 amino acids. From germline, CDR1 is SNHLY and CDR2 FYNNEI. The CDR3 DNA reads TGTGCCAGCAGGACTCTTGGGGGGAGTAATGAAAAACTGTTTTTT. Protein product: CASRTLGGSNEKLFF.

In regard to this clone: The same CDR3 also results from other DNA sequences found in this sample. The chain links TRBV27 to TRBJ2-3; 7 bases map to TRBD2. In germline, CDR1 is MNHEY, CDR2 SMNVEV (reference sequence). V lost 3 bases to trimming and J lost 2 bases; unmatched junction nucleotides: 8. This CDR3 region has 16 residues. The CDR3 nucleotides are TGTGCCAGCAGTTTGCCGGGGGGAAAGCTCACAGATACGCAGTATTTT. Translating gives CASSLPGGKLTDTQYF.

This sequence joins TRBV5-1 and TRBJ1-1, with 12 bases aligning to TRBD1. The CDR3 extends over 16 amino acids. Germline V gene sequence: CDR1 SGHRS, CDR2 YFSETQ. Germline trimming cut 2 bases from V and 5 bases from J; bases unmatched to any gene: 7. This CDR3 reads CASSFGTGGARTEAFF. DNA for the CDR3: TGCGCCAGCAGCTTTGGGACAGGGGGCGCGAGGACTGAAGCTTTCTTT. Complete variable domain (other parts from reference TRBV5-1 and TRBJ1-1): KAGVTQTPRYLIKTRGQQVTLSCSPISGHRSVSWYQQTPGQGLQFLFEYFSETQRNKGNFPGRFSGRQFSNSRSEMNVSTLELGDSALYLCASSFGTGGARTEAFFGQGTRLTVV.

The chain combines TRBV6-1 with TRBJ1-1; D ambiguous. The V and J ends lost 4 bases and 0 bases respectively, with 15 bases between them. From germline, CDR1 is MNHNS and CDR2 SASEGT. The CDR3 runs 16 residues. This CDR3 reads CASSAPRGSMNTEAFF. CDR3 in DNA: TGTGCCAGCAGTGCTCCCCGTGGGAGCATGAACACTGAAGCTTTCTTT.

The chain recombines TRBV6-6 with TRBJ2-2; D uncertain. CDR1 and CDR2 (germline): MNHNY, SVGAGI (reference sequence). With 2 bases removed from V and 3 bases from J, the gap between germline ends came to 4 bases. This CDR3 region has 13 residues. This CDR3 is CASSYRDTGELFF. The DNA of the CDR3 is TGTGCCAGCAGTTACAGGGACACCGGGGAGCTGTTTTTT.

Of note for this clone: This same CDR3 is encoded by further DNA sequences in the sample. The CDR3: CASSYSQASYEQYF. The DNA of the CDR3 is TGTGCCAGCAGTTACTCCCAGGCGTCCTACGAGCAGTACTTC. The rearrangement uses TRBV6-5 and TRBJ2-7, with D unclear. Germline CDR1 and CDR2: MNHEY and SVGAGI. Trimming left V 0 bases short and J 1 base short, with 7 bases between. There are 14 residues in the CDR3.

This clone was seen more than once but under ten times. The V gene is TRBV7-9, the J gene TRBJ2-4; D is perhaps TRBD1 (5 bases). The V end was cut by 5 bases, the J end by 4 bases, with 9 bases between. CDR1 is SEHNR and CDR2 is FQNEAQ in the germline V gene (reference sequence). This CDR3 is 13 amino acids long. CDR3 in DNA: TGTGCCAGCAGCAATAGACAGAAAAACATTCAGTACTTC. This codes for CASSNRQKNIQYF.

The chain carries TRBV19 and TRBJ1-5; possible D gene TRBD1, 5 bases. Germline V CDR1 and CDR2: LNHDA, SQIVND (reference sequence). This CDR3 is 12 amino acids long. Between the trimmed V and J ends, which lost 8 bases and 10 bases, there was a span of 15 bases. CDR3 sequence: CASGTSGIPQHF. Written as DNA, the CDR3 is TGTGCCAGTGGGACGAGCGGCATACCCCAGCATTTT. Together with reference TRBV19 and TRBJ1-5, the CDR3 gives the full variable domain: DGGITQSPKYLFRKEGQNVTLSCEQNLNHDAMYWYRQDPGQGLRLIYYSQIVNDFQKGDIAEGYSVSREKKESFPLTVTSAQKNPTAFYLCASGTSGIPQHFGDGTRLSIL.

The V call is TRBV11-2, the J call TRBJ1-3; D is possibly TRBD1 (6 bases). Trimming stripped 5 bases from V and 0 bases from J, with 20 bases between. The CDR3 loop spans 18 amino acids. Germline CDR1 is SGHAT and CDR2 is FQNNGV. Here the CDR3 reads CASSPRVQGQHSGNTIYF. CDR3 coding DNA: TGTGCCAGCAGCCCCCGGGTACAGGGTCAACACTCTGGAAACACCATATATTTT.

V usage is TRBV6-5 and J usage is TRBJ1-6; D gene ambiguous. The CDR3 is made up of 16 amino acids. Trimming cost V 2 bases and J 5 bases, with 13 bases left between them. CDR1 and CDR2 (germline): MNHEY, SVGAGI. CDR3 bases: TGTGCCAGCAGTTACCGTCCCGCAGCCCATAATTCACCCCTCCACTTT. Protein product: CASSYRPAAHNSPLHF.

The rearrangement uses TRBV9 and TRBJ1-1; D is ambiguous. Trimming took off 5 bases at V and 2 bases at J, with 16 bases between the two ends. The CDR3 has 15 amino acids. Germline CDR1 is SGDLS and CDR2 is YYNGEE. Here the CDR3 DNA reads TGTGCCAGCAGTCAAGGAGGGCTGGGAAACACTGAAGCTTTCTTT. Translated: CASSQGGLGNTEAFF.

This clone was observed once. Written as DNA, the CDR3 is TGTGCCAGTAAGGAGCCCTATAATTCACCCCTCCACTTT. As protein: CASKEPYNSPLHF. The chain employs TRBV19 and TRBJ1-6; D call uncertain. Germline V gene data show CDR1 as LNHDA and CDR2 as SQIVND (reference sequence). The CDR3 loop spans 13 amino acids. Between the trimmed V and J ends, which lost 7 bases and 2 bases, there was a span of 6 bases.

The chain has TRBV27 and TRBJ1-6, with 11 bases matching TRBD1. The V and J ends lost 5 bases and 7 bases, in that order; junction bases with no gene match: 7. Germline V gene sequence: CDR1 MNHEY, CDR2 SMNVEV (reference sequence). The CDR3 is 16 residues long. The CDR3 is CASSRPRTGGNSPLHF. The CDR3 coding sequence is TGTGCCAGCAGTCGCCCCAGGACAGGGGGCAATTCACCCCTCCACTTT.

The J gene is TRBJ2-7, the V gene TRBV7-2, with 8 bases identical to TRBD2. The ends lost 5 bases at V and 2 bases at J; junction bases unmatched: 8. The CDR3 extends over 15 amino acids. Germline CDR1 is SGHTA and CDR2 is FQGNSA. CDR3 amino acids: CASSPNAGGTYEQYF. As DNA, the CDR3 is TGTGCCAGCAGCCCAAACGCGGGGGGTACCTACGAGCAGTACTTC.

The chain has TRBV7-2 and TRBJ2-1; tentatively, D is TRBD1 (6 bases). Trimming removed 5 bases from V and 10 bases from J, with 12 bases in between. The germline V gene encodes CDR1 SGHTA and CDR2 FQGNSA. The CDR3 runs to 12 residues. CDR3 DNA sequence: TGTGCCAGCAGCCAGGGGAGAGCGGAGCAGTTCTTC. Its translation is CASSQGRAEQFF.

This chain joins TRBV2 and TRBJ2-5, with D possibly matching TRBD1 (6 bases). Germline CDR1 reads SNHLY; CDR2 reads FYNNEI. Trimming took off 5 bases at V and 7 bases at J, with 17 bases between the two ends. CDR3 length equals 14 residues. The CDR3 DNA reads TGTGCCAGCAGTCTCGACAGGTGGGAACGGACCCAGTACTTC. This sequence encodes CASSLDRWERTQYF.

The DNA for the CDR3 is TGTGCCAGCAGCGTACAGGGGAACACCGGGGAGCTGTTTTTT. Protein sequence: CASSVQGNTGELFF. The chain employs TRBV11-2 and TRBJ2-2; D perhaps matches TRBD1 (6 bases). Germline CDR1 is SGHAT and CDR2 is FQNNGV. V dropped 5 bases and J dropped 1 base, with 8 bases sitting between them. The CDR3 loop spans 14 amino acids.

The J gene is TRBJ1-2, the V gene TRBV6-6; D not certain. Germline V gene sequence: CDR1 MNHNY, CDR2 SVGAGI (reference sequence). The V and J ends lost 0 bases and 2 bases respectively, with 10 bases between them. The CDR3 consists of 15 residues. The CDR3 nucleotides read TGTGCCAGCAGTTACTCAAAGGGAGGGAACTATGGCTACACCTTC. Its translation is CASSYSKGGNYGYTF.

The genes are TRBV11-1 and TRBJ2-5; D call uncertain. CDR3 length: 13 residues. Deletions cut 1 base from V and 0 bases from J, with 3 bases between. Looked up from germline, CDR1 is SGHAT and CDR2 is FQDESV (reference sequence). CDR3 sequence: CASSLGYQETQYF. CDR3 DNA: TGTGCCAGCAGCTTAGGTTACCAAGAGACCCAGTACTTC.